The sequence of this TCR beta chain was determined in a study of CD8+ T cells in alopecia areata. Broader study findings: Especially in alopecia totalis/universalis, lesional scalp showed greater clonality than normal scalp did.

Details on this clone: The antigen is unknown.

Treatment denoted: oral pan-JAK inhibitor, 5-10 mg twice daily. Both peripheral blood and punch biopsies of lesional scalp skin were obtained from patients who had alopecia areata. Germline lookup yields CDR1 LNHNV and CDR2 YYDKDF (reference sequence). This CDR3 has 15 residues. The V gene end was trimmed by 3 bases and the J gene end by 0 bases; junction bases not matched to a gene: 4. cDNA serving as the sequencing template came from extracted, reverse transcribed RNA. Some clones are missing from TCRdb's copy, which holds only in-frame ones; the method was immunoSEQ multiplex PCR. Of about 250,000 clones in the sample, 60% were seen once.

The chain links TRBV15 to TRBJ2-7, with 8 bases identical to TRBD2. The starting material was CD4+ T cells sorted from blood, obtained at approximately week 52, from a patient treated with tofacitinib. This clonotype originated in a human donor with alopecia areata. The CDR3 sequence is CATSSNSGASYEQYF. DNA for the CDR3: TGTGCCACCAGCAGCAATAGCGGGGCCTCCTACGAGCAGTACTTC.